Below, 23 T cell receptor beta chains from the same sample are listed, as sequenced in a study of T cells in Graves' hyperthyroidism and ophthalmopathy. TCR beta CDR3 sequences were amplified from RNA transcripts. Using the HTBI primer set, a first-round RT-PCR was run on the TCR CDR3. TCRdb passed the multiplex PCR reads through MiXCR, listing each CDR3 protein once. The repertoire holds hundreds of thousands of distinct CDR3 sequences, with roughly 25% as singletons. Sequenced sample: blood. Receptors originate from a man between 45 and 60 years old with Graves' hyperthyroidism.

The sample holds a few counts of this clonotype. This rearrangement joins TRBV7-9 to TRBJ2-3; no clear D gene. Germline loops: CDR1 SEHNR, CDR2 FQNEAQ (reference sequence). V was trimmed by 5 bases and J by 2 bases, leaving 20 bases between them. This CDR3 has 17 residues. The CDR3 DNA is TGTGCCAGCAGCCCCGCCCGGTCCGAATGGGACACAGATACGCAGTATTTT. This gives the protein CASSPARSEWDTDTQYF.

This sequence joins TRBV19 and TRBJ2-6; no firm D call. The germline V gene has CDR1 LNHDA and CDR2 SQIVND (reference sequence). The germline V and J ends were trimmed by 4 bases and 4 bases, with 11 bases remaining between them. The CDR3 is 15 residues long. The CDR3, as DNA: TGTGCCAGTAGTAGAACATGGTTGGGGGCCAACGTCCTGACTTTC. This gives the protein CASSRTWLGANVLTF.

The count of this clonotype is one. The rearrangement uses TRBV12-3 or TRBV12-4 and TRBJ2-3, with 12 bases that match TRBD1. This CDR3 has 14 amino acids. V trimming: 6 bases; J trimming: 8 bases; junction bases outside the gene matches: 6. The CDR3 DNA reads as TGTGCCAGCAGCCCCGGGACAGGGGGCGCTACGCAGTATTTT. It specifies CASSPGTGGATQYF.

The gene calls are TRBV12-5 and TRBJ2-7; maybe TRBD2 (6 bases). Germline loops: CDR1 LGHNT, CDR2 FRNRAP. V lost 6 bases and J lost 5, with 8 bases in between. This CDR3 comprises 11 residues. The CDR3 sequence: CASGAGNEQYF. Written as DNA, the CDR3 is TGTGCTAGTGGGGCGGGGAACGAGCAGTACTTC. Full variable domain (remainder filled in from reference TRBV12-5 and TRBJ2-7): DARVTQTPRHKVTEMGQEVTMRCQPILGHNTVFWYRQTMMQGLELLAYFRNRAPLDDSGMPKDRFSAEMPDATLATLKIQPSEPRDSAVYFCASGAGNEQYFGPGTRLTVT.

The chain uses TRBV6-2 or TRBV6-3 and TRBJ2-2; tentatively, D is TRBD1 (6 bases). Looked up from germline, CDR1 is MNHEY and CDR2 is SVGEGT. The CDR3 sequence is 17 residues long. The V end was cut by 8 bases, the J end by 0 bases, with 19 bases between. CDR3 nucleotides: TGTGCCAGCGTGCTCTCGCAGGGGCAACCGAACACCGGGGAGCTGTTTTTT. It specifies CASVLSQGQPNTGELFF.

This chain links TRBV6-2 or TRBV6-3 with TRBJ1-5; D uncertain. The germline gives CDR1 MNHEY, CDR2 SVGEGT. This CDR3 comprises 15 residues. The ends were cut back, 1 base at V and 1 base at J, with 8 bases in the middle. Here the CDR3 reads CASSYWVGSNQPQHF. CDR3 coding DNA: TGTGCCAGCAGTTACTGGGTCGGAAGCAATCAGCCCCAGCATTTT.

This clonotype was observed at least ten times. The CDR3 spells CASSLDFAGTYNEQFF. The CDR3 DNA sequence: TGTGCCAGCAGCTTAGATTTCGCGGGGACCTACAATGAGCAGTTCTTC. The chain recombines TRBV11-3 with TRBJ2-1; a possible D gene is TRBD2 (6 bases). Germline CDR1 reads SGHNT; CDR2 reads YENEEA. V dropped 0 bases and J dropped 2 bases, with 11 bases sitting between them. CDR3 length: 16 residues.

The chain uses TRBV29-1 and TRBJ1-1; 11 positions agree with TRBD1. In germline, CDR1 is SQVTM, CDR2 ANQGSEA. V gave up 6 bases and J gave up 3 bases; unmatched junction bases: 6. The CDR3 is made up of 14 amino acids. The CDR3 protein is CSVRDRGGDTEAFF. As DNA, the CDR3 is TGCAGCGTCCGGGACAGGGGGGGGGACACTGAAGCTTTCTTT.

This clonotype has ten or more counts. CDR3 protein: CASSAGDNTEAFF. The CDR3 nucleotides read TGTGCCAGCAGTGCGGGGGATAACACTGAAGCTTTCTTT. The genes are TRBV12-3 or TRBV12-4 and TRBJ1-1, with D possibly TRBD1 on 5 matching bases. The CDR3 length is 13 residues. V lost 5 bases, J lost 2 bases, and 9 bases lay in between.

The V gene is TRBV7-3, the J gene TRBJ2-1, with 11 bases aligning to TRBD2. The CDR3 runs to 19 residues. The V and J ends lost 5 bases and 8 bases, in that order; junction bases with no gene match: 20. CDR1 SGHTA and CDR2 FQGTGA come from the germline V gene. The chain's CDR3 is CASSIRFPLTSGGVDEQFF. The CDR3 bases are TGTGCCAGCAGCATCCGATTCCCCCTTACTAGCGGGGGAGTTGATGAGCAGTTCTTC.

V usage is TRBV11-1 and J usage is TRBJ2-5; D gene uncertain. Trimming took off 5 bases at V and 2 bases at J, with 18 bases between the two ends. Germline CDR1 is SGHAT and CDR2 is FQDESV (reference sequence). This CDR3 has 16 residues. CDR3 loop: CASSQESLLGQETQYF. CDR3 coding DNA: TGTGCCAGCAGCCAGGAGTCCCTGTTGGGACAAGAGACCCAGTACTTC.

The V and J genes are TRBV27 and TRBJ2-2; 9 positions agree with TRBD1. J lost 3 bases, V lost 8 bases, and 4 bases had no gene match. The CDR3 is 14 residues long. The V gene's germline CDR1 is MNHEY and CDR2 SMNVEV (reference sequence). The CDR3: CASGRTGDTGELFF. The DNA of the CDR3 is TGTGCCAGCGGTCGGACAGGGGACACCGGGGAGCTGTTTTTT.

This clonotype was recorded a few times. V gene TRBV5-1 combines with J gene TRBJ1-2; tentative D call: TRBD1 (5 bases). There are 17 residues in the CDR3. Germline assignment: CDR1 SGHRS and CDR2 YFSETQ. Trimming shortened V by 0 bases and J by 2 bases, and 17 bases separated the two germline ends. CDR3 protein: CASSLELTAGWNYGYTF. In DNA, the CDR3 is TGCGCCAGCAGCTTGGAGCTGACTGCAGGGTGGAACTATGGCTACACCTTC.

V usage is TRBV11-2 and J usage is TRBJ1-1, with D perhaps matching TRBD1 (5 bases). CDR1 SGHAT and CDR2 FQNNGV come from the germline V gene. Trimming stripped 9 bases from V and 3 bases from J, with 11 bases between. The CDR3 is 12 amino acids. CDR3 nucleotide sequence: TGTGCCAGTAGGGGTAGGGACACTGAAGCTTTCTTT. It translates to CASRGRDTEAFF.

The chain joins TRBV6-1 to TRBJ2-2; D not certain. Trimming took off 3 bases at V and 0 bases at J, with 5 bases between the two ends. This CDR3 region has 14 residues. Germline-derived CDR1 and CDR2 are MNHNS and SASEGT. Here the CDR3 reads CASSELANTGELFF. CDR3 sequence (DNA): TGTGCCAGCAGTGAGTTAGCGAACACCGGGGAGCTGTTTTTT.

The rearrangement links TRBV7-9 to TRBJ2-7, with 10 bases lining up with TRBD2. CDR3 length equals 14 residues. The J segment lost 3 bases and the V segment lost 5 bases, leaving 4 bases of the junction unmatched. Germline CDR1 SEHNR, CDR2 FQNEAQ (reference sequence). The CDR3 DNA sequence: TGTGCCAGCAGCCCACTAGCGGGAAACTACGAGCAGTACTTC. Translation: CASSPLAGNYEQYF. Drawing the rest from reference TRBV7-9 and TRBJ2-7, the complete variable domain is DTGVSQNPRHKITKRGQNVTFRCDPISEHNRLYWYRQTLGQGPEFLTYFQNEAQLEKSRLLSDRFSAERPKGSFSTLEIQRTEQGDSAMYLCASSPLAGNYEQYFGPGTRLTVT.

There are a few counts of this clonotype. The gene calls are TRBV28 and TRBJ2-7, with 7 bases identical to TRBD2. Germline V gives CDR1 MDHEN, CDR2 SYDVKM. The CDR3 is 16 amino acids. With V trimmed by 6 bases and J by 2 bases, 13 bases remained unmatched. CDR3 sequence (DNA): TGTGCCAGCAGCGTAGACCCCCGGGGGGATACCTACGAGCAGTACTTC. Translating it yields CASSVDPRGDTYEQYF.

The rearrangement joins TRBV20-1 to TRBJ2-5; D gene uncertain. The CDR3 length is 15 residues. V shed 0 bases and J shed 7 bases, with 18 bases lying between them. Germline V gives CDR1 DFQATT, CDR2 SNEGSKA (reference sequence). The CDR3 DNA sequence: TGCAGTGCTAGAGAGGGCCAAGGCCTTAGAGGGACCCAGTACTTC. It encodes CSAREGQGLRGTQYF.

The chain is built from TRBV5-4 and TRBJ2-3; possible D gene TRBD1, 6 bases. CDR3 length: 15 residues. Germline CDR1 and CDR2: SGHNT and YYREEE (reference sequence). Trimming took off 2 bases at V and 2 bases at J, with 12 bases between the two ends. The CDR3 spells CASSLYRDITDTQYF. CDR3 nucleotides: TGTGCCAGCAGCTTATACCGGGACATCACAGATACGCAGTATTTT.

This clonotype was counted many times. The chain employs TRBV7-9 and TRBJ2-2; 7 bases fit TRBD2. Per germline, CDR1 SEHNR and CDR2 FQNEAQ (reference sequence). The CDR3 spans 16 residues. The ends lost 5 bases at V and 2 bases at J; junction bases unmatched: 8. This chain's CDR3 is CASSDKTGGNTGELFF. Here the CDR3 DNA reads TGTGCCAGCAGCGACAAAACGGGAGGCAACACCGGGGAGCTGTTTTTT.

The table lists this clonotype with many counts. The gene calls are TRBV2 and TRBJ2-7; D uncertain. V was trimmed by 2 bases and J by 3 bases, leaving 14 bases between them. Germline-derived CDR1 and CDR2 are SNHLY and FYNNEI. The CDR3 has 15 amino acids. As DNA, the CDR3 is TGTGCCAGCAGTGAATTTTATGACGGCTTCTACGAGCAGTACTTC. Translated: CASSEFYDGFYEQYF.

J is TRBJ2-7 and V is TRBV3-1; D possibly corresponds to TRBD1 (7 bases). The CDR3 has 13 amino acids. CDR1 is LGHDT and CDR2 is YNNKEL in the germline V gene (reference sequence). With 3 bases removed from V and 4 bases from J, the gap between germline ends came to 10 bases. The CDR3 sequence is CASSQEGAYEQYF. DNA of the CDR3: TGTGCCAGCAGCCAGGAGGGGGCTTACGAGCAGTACTTC.

The chain recombines TRBV4-2 with TRBJ2-7; 9 nucleotides match TRBD2. From germline, CDR1 is LGHNA and CDR2 YNFKEQ. The CDR3 sequence is 15 residues long. V shed 4 bases and J 4 bases; nucleotides not matched to a gene: 8. In DNA form, the CDR3 reads TGTGCCAGCAGCCCAGCCACGGGACTAGCATACGAGCAGTACTTC. This sequence encodes CASSPATGLAYEQYF.